The T cell receptor beta chain described here comes from a study of brain T cells in children with intractable seizures. General study results and limits: Pre-surgery blood may have been undersampled, hiding some clones. Patients' HCMV serostatus was unknown; virus specificity rests on CDR3 similarity alone.

The method was immunoSEQ multiplex PCR; TCRdb's version includes in-frame clones alone and lacks a portion of them. The repertoire has 110,000 or so clones, approximately 94% of them found once; the top ten carry 3.8%. This clone was detected once. What it binds is unknown. The V gene's germline CDR1 is LNHDA and CDR2 SQIVND (reference sequence). The length of the CDR3 is 13 residues. Trimming took off 3 bases at V and 10 bases at J, with 13 bases between the two ends. The sequenced cases were selected for having the highest brain T cell transcript signatures. Patients received at least one anti-epileptic drug before surgery.

Sequences were derived from peripheral blood, sampled at surgery. This clonotype was obtained from a boy under three years old with hemimegalencephaly and intractable seizures. The V gene is TRBV19, the J gene TRBJ2-1, with a tentative D call TRBD1 (6 bases). The DNA of the CDR3 is TGTGCCAGTAGTATGGCCACAGGGTACGAGCAGTTCTTC. It encodes CASSMATGYEQFF.